This T cell receptor beta chain was found in a study of blood T cell repertoires in COVID-19. Study summary: The study drew acute and convalescent COVID-19 samples from the United States, Italy and Spain. The cDNA or gDNA used as material had been derived from T cells, B-cell-depleted T cells, or PBMCs.

Study processing details: Amplification from reference gene primers served as the basis for estimated nucleated cell counts. Profiled with immunoSEQ multiplex PCR; TCRdb holds only in-frame clones, not every one. V and J calls and clone size are copied from that table; D and trimming were computed from the DNA. Here the sample spans around 100,000 clones, around 90% being singletons. The source is a human donor in a cohort sampled during active COVID-19. The sample consisted of peripheral blood.

The CDR3 sequence is CASSLAGGLPSTNEKLFF. The CDR3 DNA sequence: TGTGCCAGCAGCTTGGCAGGAGGGCTACCCTCAACTAATGAAAAACTGTTTTTT. The rearrangement links TRBV5-6 to TRBJ1-4; D ambiguous. The CDR3 extends over 18 amino acids. V lost 0 bases and J lost 0, with 15 bases in between. CDR1 is SGHDT, CDR2 YYEEEE, per germline.